Each of the 17 T cell receptor beta chains below was sequenced from the same sample in a study of post-analysis software for immune sequencing data. Study outcomes and limitations: Four or five TRBV segments, TRBV5-6, TRBV5-1 and TRBV20-1 among them, were found more frequent in patients than controls.

Built from TCR beta cDNA, the libraries had unique molecular identifiers in them. MiXCR was run by TCRdb on the PCR reads, yielding one entry per CDR3 protein. The sample yields almost 700,000 distinct CDR3 sequences, more than 50% seen once. These receptors have no identified antigens. The material sequenced was blood. These receptors all stem from a girl aged 2 to 10 with multiple sclerosis.

The sample holds a few counts of this clonotype. This chain joins TRBV21-1 and TRBJ2-7; TRBD2, the table's D call, lacks a check against the DNA. TRBV21-1 is a recognized pseudogene. The CDR3 is 18 residues long. In nucleotides, the CDR3 is TGTGCCAGCAGCAAAGCAGGCAAGGGGACTCAGCCTTTCTACGAGCAGTACTTC. Translated, it gives CASSKAGKGTQPFYEQYF.

The chain recombines TRBV29-1 with TRBJ2-5; weak D call: TRBD1 (5 bases). Germline lookup yields CDR1 SQVTM and CDR2 ANQGSEA. V dropped 3 bases and J dropped 1 base, with 12 bases sitting between them. The CDR3 totals 14 residues. DNA of the CDR3: TGCAGCGTTGAGCCTAAGACAGTCCAAGAGACCCAGTACTTC. Translation: CSVEPKTVQETQYF.

The V call is TRBV29-1, the J call TRBJ2-1, with TRBD2 matching 9 bases. This CDR3 comprises 14 residues. Germline lookup yields CDR1 SQVTM and CDR2 ANQGSEA. Trimming took 4 bases from V and 4 from J; bases not matched to a gene: 5. The CDR3 loop reads CSVAPSGEYNEQFF. CDR3 sequence (DNA): TGCAGCGTTGCCCCTAGCGGGGAGTACAATGAGCAGTTCTTC.

The genes are TRBV6-5 and TRBJ2-1, with 9 bases matching TRBD2. After removal of 8 bases from V and 6 bases from J, the junction contained 8 bases not matched to a gene. The CDR3 has 14 amino acids. Germline V gene lookup returns CDR1 MNHEY and CDR2 SVGAGI. The CDR3 sequence: CASASYSGSNEQFF. CDR3 sequence (DNA): TGTGCCAGCGCTTCTTATAGCGGGAGCAATGAGCAGTTCTTC.

This chain links TRBV4-3 with TRBJ2-4; TRBD2 might be the D (5 bases). This CDR3 is 16 amino acids long. With 0 bases removed from V and 9 bases from J, the gap between germline ends came to 18 bases. Per the germline V gene, CDR1 is LGHNA and CDR2 is YSLEER. The DNA of the CDR3 is TGCGCCAGCAGCCAAGATAGGACCGGGATTAGGAGCATTCAGTACTTC. This codes for CASSQDRTGIRSIQYF.

V usage is TRBV5-1 and J usage is TRBJ2-5; D remains unclear. CDR3 length equals 15 residues. V lost 0 bases and J 2 bases, leaving 11 bases between the germline ends. The germline gives CDR1 SGHRS, CDR2 YFSETQ. CDR3 sequence (DNA): TGCGCCAGCAGCTTGGCACCTGAGTTACAAGAGACCCAGTACTTC. Amino acids: CASSLAPELQETQYF.

The chain recombines TRBV20-1 with TRBJ1-1; D may be TRBD1 (6 bases). Germline CDR1 and CDR2: DFQATT and SNEGSKA (reference sequence). This CDR3 region has 15 residues. Trimming removed 3 bases at V and 2 bases at J, with 16 bases between. Here the CDR3 DNA reads TGCAGTGCTAGGGCACAGGGTTCCAAAAACACTGAAGCTTTCTTT. Encoded protein: CSARAQGSKNTEAFF.

This clonotype appeared a few times. The V gene is TRBV5-1, the J gene TRBJ1-6; D call uncertain. This CDR3 contains 16 residues. V shed 4 bases and J shed 8 bases, with 19 bases lying between them. The germline V gene has CDR1 SGHRS and CDR2 YFSETQ. In DNA, the CDR3 is TGCGCCAGCAGCCCAGGCCCGGCAGGTAGTGATTCACCCCTCCACTTT. Its translation: CASSPGPAGSDSPLHF.

Notes on this clonotype: One end of the junction fails to match germline, which may point to a read error. The chain couples TRBV11-2 to TRBJ2-5; TRBD2 agrees at 7 bases. The CDR3 loop spans 15 amino acids. Germline CDR1 reads SGHAT; CDR2 reads FQNNGV. The CDR3 DNA sequence: TGTGCCAGCAGCTTAGTCTGGACTAGATCAGAGGCCCAGTACTTC. It yields the protein CASSLVWTRSEAQYF.

The chain has TRBV5-1 and TRBJ2-3; D may be TRBD1 (6 bases). V was clipped by 5 bases and J by 0 bases, with 16 bases between them. Germline CDR1 SGHRS, CDR2 YFSETQ. The CDR3 length is 16 residues. CDR3 residues: CASRQTGPLSTDTQYF. The CDR3 DNA reads as TGCGCCAGCAGACAGACAGGACCTCTTAGCACAGATACGCAGTATTTT. Drawing the rest from reference TRBV5-1 and TRBJ2-3, the complete variable domain is KAGVTQTPRYLIKTRGQQVTLSCSPISGHRSVSWYQQTPGQGLQFLFEYFSETQRNKGNFPGRFSGRQFSNSRSEMNVSTLELGDSALYLCASRQTGPLSTDTQYFGPGTRLTVL.

The CDR3: CASSLLVRLAGGNEQFF. The CDR3 bases are TGTGCCAGCAGCTTGCTTGTGCGGCTAGCGGGGGGCAATGAGCAGTTCTTC. The chain is built from TRBV5-5 and TRBJ2-1, with TRBD2 identical over 11 bases. Per the germline V gene, CDR1 is SGHKS and CDR2 is YYEKEE (reference sequence). J lost 6 bases, V lost 1 base, and 9 bases had no gene match. CDR3 size: 17 residues.

V usage is TRBV3-1 and J usage is TRBJ2-1; D is possibly TRBD1 (6 bases). CDR3 length: 15 residues. V lost 0 bases to trimming and J lost 9 bases, with 15 bases between them. CDR1 is LGHDT and CDR2 is YNNKEL in the germline V gene (reference sequence). The CDR3 nucleotides read TGTGCCAGCAGCCAAGATAGGCAGGGGAGCGGTGAGCAGTTCTTC. It codes for CASSQDRQGSGEQFF.

The chain employs TRBV20-1 and TRBJ2-1, with 9 bases lining up with TRBD2. V dropped 1 base and J dropped 4; count of bases not matched to a gene: 8. Per germline, CDR1 DFQATT and CDR2 SNEGSKA (reference sequence). CDR3 length: 16 residues. CDR3 in DNA: TGCAGTGCTAGAGTCAATAGCGGGGGTTCTTACAATGAGCAGTTCTTC. As protein: CSARVNSGGSYNEQFF.

J is TRBJ2-7 and V is TRBV12-3 or TRBV12-4; no firm D call. The ends were cut back, 0 bases at V and 3 bases at J, with 12 bases in the middle. This CDR3 region has 15 residues. The CDR3 region is CASSLASGPIYEQYF. The CDR3 DNA sequence: TGTGCCAGCAGTTTAGCGTCGGGTCCTATCTACGAGCAGTACTTC.

V usage is TRBV3-1 and J usage is TRBJ1-1, with D tentatively TRBD1 (5 bases). The V end lost 4 bases, the J end lost 3 bases, and 6 bases lay between the germline ends. The CDR3 is made up of 12 amino acids. The V gene's germline CDR1 is LGHDT and CDR2 YNNKEL (reference sequence). The CDR3 reads CASSRQYTEAFF. In DNA form, the CDR3 reads TGTGCCAGCAGCCGACAGTACACTGAAGCTTTCTTT.

J is TRBJ2-4 and V is TRBV19, with 12 bases matching TRBD1. The CDR3 is 14 residues long. CDR1 is LNHDA, CDR2 SQIVND, per germline (reference sequence). V lost 7 bases to trimming and J lost 8 bases; unmatched junction nucleotides: 6. Here the CDR3 reads CASNPGQGAYIQYF. The CDR3, as DNA: TGTGCCAGTAACCCGGGACAGGGGGCTTACATTCAGTACTTC.

This chain joins TRBV12-3 or TRBV12-4 and TRBJ2-1; 9 nucleotides align to TRBD2. The ends lost 5 bases at V and 8 bases at J; junction bases unmatched: 10. There are 15 residues in the CDR3. CDR3 sequence: CASSPWREGRYEQFF. The CDR3 nucleotides are TGTGCCAGCAGTCCTTGGCGGGAGGGTAGGTATGAGCAGTTCTTC.